These 16 T cell receptor beta chains came from one sample sequenced in a study of T cell repertoires in cytomegalovirus infection. The antigens for these receptors are not known. Each CDR3 protein is one row after TCRdb ran MiXCR on the reads. Among approximately 89,000 distinct CDR3 sequences listed, roughly 25% were seen once. This sample comprised CD8+ T cells from cultured PBMCs, obtained from culture after CMV antigen stimulation. The receptors originated from a human donor in good health (CMV status not recorded). Some clones in this sample may be carry-over from other donors' samples.

The chain joins TRBV27 to TRBJ1-3; TRBD1 might be the D (6 bases). The V gene's germline CDR1 is MNHEY and CDR2 SMNVEV (reference sequence). The CDR3 sequence is 14 residues long. Trimming removed 5 bases at V and 0 bases at J, with 8 bases between. The CDR3, as DNA: TGTGCCAGCAGTAAGACAGGCTCTGGAAACACCATATATTTT. Protein: CASSKTGSGNTIYF.

This clonotype was picked up a small number of times. The V call is TRBV12-3 or TRBV12-4, the J call TRBJ1-2, with D uncertain. Trimming took 1 base from V and 2 from J, leaving 14 bases between them. The length of the CDR3 is 16 residues. This CDR3 reads CASSLDLAPKNYGYTF. Here the CDR3 DNA reads TGTGCCAGCAGTTTAGACCTGGCACCTAAAAACTATGGCTACACCTTC.

The chain is built from TRBV9 and TRBJ1-1, with D possibly being TRBD1 (5 bases). Per the germline V gene, CDR1 is SGDLS and CDR2 is YYNGEE. V lost 1 base to trimming and J lost 3 bases, with 10 bases between them. The CDR3 has 14 residues. The CDR3 sequence is CASSVLGVDTEAFF. CDR3 nucleotide sequence: TGTGCCAGCAGCGTATTAGGGGTGGACACTGAAGCTTTCTTT.

This clonotype has more than one count but fewer than ten. This chain links TRBV27 with TRBJ2-5; D ambiguous. The CDR3 has 14 amino acids. V was trimmed by 6 bases and J by 2 bases, leaving 13 bases between them. CDR1 is MNHEY and CDR2 is SMNVEV in the germline V gene (reference sequence). The CDR3 is CASSAKLRQETQYF. The CDR3 DNA follows: TGTGCCAGCAGCGCTAAGCTACGGCAAGAGACCCAGTACTTC.

V is TRBV6-2 or TRBV6-3 and J is TRBJ1-5, with a possible D match to TRBD1 (5 bases). Germline assignment: CDR1 MNHEY and CDR2 SVGEGT. The CDR3 extends over 16 amino acids. With 2 bases removed from V and 0 bases from J, the gap between germline ends came to 11 bases. CDR3 coding DNA: TGTGCCAGCAGTTACCGGGACGGGTATAGCAATCAGCCCCAGCATTTT. It is translated as CASSYRDGYSNQPQHF.

This chain joins TRBV20-1 and TRBJ1-5, with a weak D call TRBD1 (5 bases). CDR3 size: 15 residues. Germline assignment: CDR1 DFQATT and CDR2 SNEGSKA (reference sequence). Trimming cost V 6 bases and J 0 bases, with 15 bases left between them. The CDR3 bases are TGCAGTGCGGAGGAGGGGCCGAATAGCAATCAGCCCCAGCATTTT. This encodes CSAEEGPNSNQPQHF.

The chain uses TRBV10-3 and TRBJ1-5; 8 bases agree with TRBD1. The CDR3 contains 15 residues. V shed 6 bases and J 7 bases; nucleotides not matched to a gene: 11. Per the germline V gene, CDR1 is ENHRY and CDR2 is SYGVKD. The CDR3 DNA is TGTGCCATCAGCCCGACAGGGGAGTCGGTGCAGCCCCAGCATTTT. Protein product: CAISPTGESVQPQHF.

The J gene is TRBJ2-7, the V gene TRBV11-3, with 12 bases that match TRBD2. Trimming cost V 5 bases and J 7 bases; bases outside gene matches: 6. From germline, CDR1 is SGHNT and CDR2 YENEEA. This CDR3 has 14 amino acids. The CDR3 DNA is TGTGCCAGCAGCCGCAAACTAGCGGGAGGAGAGCAGTACTTC. It specifies CASSRKLAGGEQYF.

Note on this clonotype: A much larger clone lies a single base off, so this may be a read error. The gene calls are TRBV7-6 and TRBJ2-7; a possible D gene is TRBD1 (9 bases). The CDR3 is 15 residues long. V lost 0 bases and J lost 9, with 18 bases in between. Germline assignment: CDR1 SGHVS and CDR2 FNYEAQ. The CDR3 spells CASSLALQGAGGQYF. The CDR3 DNA reads as TGTGCCAGCAGCTTAGCGCTACAGGGGGCGGGGGGGCAGTACTTC.

Turning to this clonotype: One base away lies a much larger clone, so this may be a sequencing read error. Because it lacks the conserved phenylalanine or tryptophan at the end, this CDR3 is likely a read error. V usage is TRBV7-6 and J usage is TRBJ1-2; tentative D call: TRBD1 (6 bases). This CDR3 comprises 13 residues. V was shortened by 3 bases and J by 3 bases, with 8 bases between the two germline ends. Germline V lookup: CDR1 SGHVS, CDR2 FNYEAQ. This chain's CDR3 is CASSFPGDYGYTC. In DNA, the CDR3 is TGTGCCAGCAGCTTCCCAGGGGACTATGGCTACACCTGC.

On this clonotype itself: A much larger clone lies a single base off, so this may be a read error. The J gene is TRBJ2-7, the V gene TRBV28, with 8 bases fitting TRBD1. CDR1 is MDHEN and CDR2 is SYDVKM in the germline V gene. CDR3 size: 14 residues. The CDR3 sequence: CVSASDRDTYEQYF. CDR3 nucleotides: TGTGTCAGCGCATCGGACAGGGACACTTACGAGCAGTACTTC.

This clonotype was picked up a small number of times. The rearrangement uses TRBV2 and TRBJ1-2; possibly TRBD1 for D (5 bases). CDR1 and CDR2 (germline): SNHLY, FYNNEI. The CDR3 length is 17 residues. Trimming took off 3 bases at V and 2 bases at J, with 19 bases between the two ends. CDR3: CASSEDWTPNSNYGYTF. CDR3 sequence (DNA): TGTGCCAGCAGTGAGGATTGGACACCGAATTCGAACTATGGCTACACCTTC. Looking up the rest from reference TRBV2 and TRBJ1-2 gives the full variable domain: EPEVTQTPSHQVTQMGQEVILRCVPISNHLYFYWYRQILGQKVEFLVSFYNNEISEKSEIFDDQFSVERPDGSNFTLKIRSTKLEDSAMYFCASSEDWTPNSNYGYTFGSGTRLTVV.

J is TRBJ1-1 and V is TRBV11-3; no reliable D call. The CDR3 is made up of 13 amino acids. V dropped 4 bases and J dropped 7 bases, with 13 bases sitting between them. Looked up from germline, CDR1 is SGHNT and CDR2 is YENEEA. The CDR3 region has the DNA TGTGCCAGCAGCTCGAACTCGTTTTTTGAAGCTTTCTTT. This translates into CASSSNSFFEAFF.

In this sample, this clonotype turned up a few times. The chain uses TRBV7-9 and TRBJ2-7, with D perhaps TRBD1 (5 bases). From germline, CDR1 is SEHNR and CDR2 FQNEAQ (reference sequence). Between the trimmed V and J ends, which lost 5 bases and 0 bases, there was a span of 17 bases. The CDR3 has 16 residues. CDR3: CASSQSTGVSSYEQYF. The CDR3 nucleotides are TGTGCCAGCAGCCAGTCTACAGGCGTAAGCTCCTACGAGCAGTACTTC.

The chain is built from TRBV27 and TRBJ2-3; 7 bases match TRBD1. V lost 2 bases and J lost 4; bases outside the gene matches: 6. From germline, CDR1 is MNHEY and CDR2 SMNVEV (reference sequence). The CDR3 is made up of 15 amino acids. The CDR3 DNA reads TGTGCCAGCAGTTTAGTACAGGGGAATTCAGATACGCAGTATTTT. This encodes CASSLVQGNSDTQYF.

This chain links TRBV19 with TRBJ1-1, with 7 bases aligning to TRBD1. The CDR3 contains 14 residues. V lost 5 bases, J lost 1 base, and 4 bases stayed unmatched. From germline, CDR1 is LNHDA and CDR2 SQIVND (reference sequence). CDR3: CASSPGQRNTEAFF. The CDR3 region has the DNA TGTGCCAGTAGTCCGGGACAGAGGAACACTGAAGCTTTCTTT.